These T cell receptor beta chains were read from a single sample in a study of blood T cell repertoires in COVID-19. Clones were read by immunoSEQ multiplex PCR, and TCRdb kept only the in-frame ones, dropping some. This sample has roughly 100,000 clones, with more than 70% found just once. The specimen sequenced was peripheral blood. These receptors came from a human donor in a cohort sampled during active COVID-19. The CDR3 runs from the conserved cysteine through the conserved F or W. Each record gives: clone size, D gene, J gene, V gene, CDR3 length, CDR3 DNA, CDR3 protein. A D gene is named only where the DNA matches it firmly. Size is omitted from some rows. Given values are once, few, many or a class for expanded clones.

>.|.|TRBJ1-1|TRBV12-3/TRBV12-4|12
TGTGCCAGCAGCTACGCAGGGCTCGAAGCTTTCTTT
CASSYAGLEAFF
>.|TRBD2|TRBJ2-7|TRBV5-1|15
TGCGCCAGCAGACTAGCGGGAAGAGGTTTCTACGAGCAGTACTTT
CASRLAGRGFYEQYF
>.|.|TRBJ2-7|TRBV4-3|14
TGCGCCAGCAGCCAAGTAAGCGGACCCTACGAGCAGTACTTC
CASSQVSGPYEQYF
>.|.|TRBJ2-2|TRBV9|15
TGTGCCAGCAGCGTAAGCGAAGGTGGCACCGGGGAGCTGTTTTTT
CASSVSEGGTGELFF
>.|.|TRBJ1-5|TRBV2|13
TGTGCCAGCAGTCGGACCGAGGTCGGGGCCCAGCATTTT
CASSRTEVGAQHF
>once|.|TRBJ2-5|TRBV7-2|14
TGTGCCAGCAGCTTGCGAGAGGCAAGCGAGGCCCAGTACTTC
CASSLREASEAQYF
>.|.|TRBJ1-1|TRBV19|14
TGTGCCAGTAGTATAGGGGGCAGGAACACTGAAGCTTTCTTT
CASSIGGRNTEAFF
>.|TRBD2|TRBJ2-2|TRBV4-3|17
TGCGCCAGCAGCCAAGGGGTAGTGACTAGCGGGACCGGGGAGCTGTTTTTT
CASSQGVVTSGTGELFF
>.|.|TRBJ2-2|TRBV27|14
TGTGCCAGCAGTTTTGGCAGGGACACCGGGGAGCTGTTTTTT
CASSFGRDTGELFF
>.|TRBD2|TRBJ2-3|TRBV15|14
TGTGCCACCAGCAGTAGCGGGGTTAGGTCGACGCAGTATTTT
CATSSSGVRSTQYF
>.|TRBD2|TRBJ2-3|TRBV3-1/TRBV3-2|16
TGTGCCAGCAGCCGGACTAGCGGGAGCCCCACAGATACGCAGTATTTT
CASSRTSGSPTDTQYF
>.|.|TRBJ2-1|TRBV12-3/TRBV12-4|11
TGTGCCAGCAGAGCCGGGTTAGGACAGTTCTTC
CASRAGLGQFF
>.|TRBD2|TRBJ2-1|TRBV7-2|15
TGTGCCAGCACCTCCTGGGTAGCGGGGGACAATGAGCAGTTCTTC
CASTSWVAGDNEQFF
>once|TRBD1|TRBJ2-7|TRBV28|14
TGTGCCAGCATTGGGACAGGGCCCCCATACGAGCAGTACTTC
CASIGTGPPYEQYF
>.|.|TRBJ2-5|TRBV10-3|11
TGTGCCCCTCCGGGAGAAGAGACCCAGTACTTC
CAPPGEETQYF
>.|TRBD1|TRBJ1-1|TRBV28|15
TGTGCCAGCAGCACCGGGACAGCCCGCGGCACTGAAGCTTTCTTT
CASSTGTARGTEAFF
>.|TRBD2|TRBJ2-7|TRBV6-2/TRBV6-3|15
TGTGCCAGCAGCCCGCGGGGGACGGGCTCCTACGAGCAGTACTTC
CASSPRGTGSYEQYF
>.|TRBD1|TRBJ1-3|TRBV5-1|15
TGCGCCAGCAGCTCGGACAGGGGACCTGGAAACACCATATATTTT
CASSSDRGPGNTIYF
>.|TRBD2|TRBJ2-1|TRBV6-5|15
TGTGCCAGCAGCCGGACACTAGCGGTCGTCAATGAGCAGTTCTTC
CASSRTLAVVNEQFF
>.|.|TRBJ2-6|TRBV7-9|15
TGTGCCAGCAGCCGCGGATTCTCTGGGGCCAACGTCCTGACTTTC
CASSRGFSGANVLTF
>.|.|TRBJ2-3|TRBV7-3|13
TGTGCCAGCAGGGGCGGAGGGCAGGATACGCAGTATTTT
CASRGGGQDTQYF
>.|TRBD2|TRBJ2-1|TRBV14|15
TGTGCCAGCAGCTTCAGATCCGGAAGCGGGAGTGAGCAGTTCTTC
CASSFRSGSGSEQFF
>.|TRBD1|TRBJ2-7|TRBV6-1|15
TGTGCCAGCAGTGAATGGAACAGGGGGCCGTACGAGCAGTACTTC
CASSEWNRGPYEQYF
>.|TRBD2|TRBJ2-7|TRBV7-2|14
TGTGCCAGCAGCTTCCGGACTAGCCCCCTCGAGCAGTACTTC
CASSFRTSPLEQYF
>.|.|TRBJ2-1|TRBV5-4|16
TGTGCCAGCACTCCAACAACCGATAGCCCCTACAATGAGCAGTTCTTC
CASTPTTDSPYNEQFF
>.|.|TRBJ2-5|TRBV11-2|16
TGTGCCAGCAGCTTAGTGGCGGCCGCCTTAAGTGGGACCCAGTACTTC
CASSLVAAALSGTQYF
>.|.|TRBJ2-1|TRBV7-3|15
TGTGCCAGCAGTTATGGGGAGCGCTCCTACAATGAGCAGTTCTTC
CASSYGERSYNEQFF
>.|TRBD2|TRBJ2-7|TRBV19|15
TGTGCCAGTACCGGCTGGGCGGGAGAGTCGGGGGAGCAGTACTTC
CASTGWAGESGEQYF
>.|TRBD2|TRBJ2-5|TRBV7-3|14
TGTGCCAGCAGCTTAAGCGGGAGTGGGGAGACCCAGTACTTC
CASSLSGSGETQYF
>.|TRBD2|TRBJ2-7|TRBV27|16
TGTGCCAGCAGTTACGGGAGGACTAGCGGGTCCTACGAGCAGTACTTC
CASSYGRTSGSYEQYF
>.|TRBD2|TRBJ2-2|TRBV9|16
TGTGCCAGCAGCGTAGGGCTAGCGGGAGTTTTCGGGGAGCTGTTTTTT
CASSVGLAGVFGELFF
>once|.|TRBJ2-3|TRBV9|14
TGTGCCAGCAGCGGGGGGACTTCGGGGGATACGCAGTATTTT
CASSGGTSGDTQYF
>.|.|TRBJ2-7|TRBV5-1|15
TGCGCCAGCAGCGTAACAGGGGACTCAAGCGGCGAGCAGTACTTC
CASSVTGDSSGEQYF
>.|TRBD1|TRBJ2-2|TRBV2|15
TGTGCCAGCATTGGTGGACAGGGGGCGACCGGGGAGCTGTTTTTT
CASIGGQGATGELFF
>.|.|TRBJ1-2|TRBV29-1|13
TGCAGCGTTGACCAGGGTTGGAACTATGGCTACACCTTC
CSVDQGWNYGYTF